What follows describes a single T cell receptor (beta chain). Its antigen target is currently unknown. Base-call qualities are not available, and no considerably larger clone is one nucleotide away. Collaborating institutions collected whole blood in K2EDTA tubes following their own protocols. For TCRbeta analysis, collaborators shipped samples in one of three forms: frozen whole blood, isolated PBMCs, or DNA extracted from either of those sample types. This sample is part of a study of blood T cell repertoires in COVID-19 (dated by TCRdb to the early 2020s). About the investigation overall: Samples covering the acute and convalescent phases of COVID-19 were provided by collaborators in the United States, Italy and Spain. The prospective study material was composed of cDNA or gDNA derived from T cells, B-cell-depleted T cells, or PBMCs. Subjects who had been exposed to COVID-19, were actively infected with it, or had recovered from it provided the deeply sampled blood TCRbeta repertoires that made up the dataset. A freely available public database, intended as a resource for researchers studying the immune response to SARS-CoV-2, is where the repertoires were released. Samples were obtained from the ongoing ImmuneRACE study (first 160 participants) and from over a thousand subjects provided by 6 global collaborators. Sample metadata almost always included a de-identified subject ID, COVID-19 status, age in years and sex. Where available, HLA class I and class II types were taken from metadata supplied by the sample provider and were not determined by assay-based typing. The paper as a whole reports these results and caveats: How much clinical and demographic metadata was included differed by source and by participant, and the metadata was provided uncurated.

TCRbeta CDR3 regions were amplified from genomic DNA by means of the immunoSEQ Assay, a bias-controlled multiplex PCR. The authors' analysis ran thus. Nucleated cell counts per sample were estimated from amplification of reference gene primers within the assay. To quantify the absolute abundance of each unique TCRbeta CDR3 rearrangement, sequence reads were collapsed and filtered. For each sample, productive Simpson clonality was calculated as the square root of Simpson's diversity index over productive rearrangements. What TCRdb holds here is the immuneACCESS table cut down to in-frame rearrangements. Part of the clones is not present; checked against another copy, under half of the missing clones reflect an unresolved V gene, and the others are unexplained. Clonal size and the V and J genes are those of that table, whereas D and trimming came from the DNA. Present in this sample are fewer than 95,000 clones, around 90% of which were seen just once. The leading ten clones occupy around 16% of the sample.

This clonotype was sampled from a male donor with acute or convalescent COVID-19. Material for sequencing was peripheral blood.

The nucleotide sequence reads TGTGCCAGCAGTGAGATGACAGGTGTCTGGAACTATGGCTACACCTTC. This codes for CASSEMTGVWNYGYTF. The rearrangement joined TRBV6-1 to TRBJ1-2; tentative D gene TRBD1, with 6 bases matching. A distance of 16 bases separates the germline ends of V and J, which lose 3 bases and 2 bases respectively. The CDR3 runs 16 residues from the cysteine to the phenylalanine. The kept DNA is CDR3 alone, 48 bases in frame from the first base. The germline V gene supplies CDR1 MNHNS and CDR2 SASEGT.